These 9 T cell receptor beta chains were all obtained from the same sample, sequenced in a study of CD8 T cells in Susac syndrome. The RNA, roughly 0.45 to 1 ug, was put through reverse transcription using random hexamers. TCRdb redid the calling of the immunoSEQ multiplex PCR reads with MiXCR, one entry per CDR3 protein. This repertoire shows 200,000 to 250,000 distinct CDR3 sequences, approximately 95% found once; its top ten account for 0.095%. Sequences were obtained from CD4+ T cells from PBMCs. The receptors derive from a human donor with multiple sclerosis.

The V call is TRBV7-9, the J call TRBJ2-3, with D hard to call. This CDR3 spans 10 amino acids. The germline V and J ends were trimmed by 4 bases and 7 bases, with 3 bases remaining between them. The germline gives CDR1 SEHNR, CDR2 FQNEAQ (reference sequence). The CDR3 sequence is CASSSNTQYF. CDR3 coding DNA: TGTGCCAGCAGCTCGAATACGCAGTATTTT.

This clonotype showed up just once. The rearrangement joins TRBV27 to TRBJ2-7; TRBD1 might be the D (6 bases). The germline V gene encodes CDR1 MNHEY and CDR2 SMNVEV (reference sequence). This CDR3 is 14 amino acids long. V lost 9 bases to trimming and J lost 3 bases, with 18 bases between them. The CDR3 reads CASSNPGTNYEQYF. CDR3 DNA sequence: TGTGCCAGTAGTAACCCCGGGACAAACTACGAGCAGTACTTC.

The chain carries TRBV6-5 and TRBJ2-3, with 8 positions matching TRBD1. This CDR3 has 15 amino acids. From germline, CDR1 is MNHEY and CDR2 SVGAGI. V lost 6 bases and J lost 2; bases outside the gene matches: 7. Written as DNA, the CDR3 is TGTGCCAGCAGACCGACAGGGGCGCCCACAGATACGCAGTATTTT. Translating it yields CASRPTGAPTDTQYF.

CDR3 coding DNA: TGTGCCTGGAGCGGTGACCTCCGCGGTACGCAGTATTTT. Translating gives CAWSGDLRGTQYF. This chain joins TRBV30 and TRBJ2-3; no reliable D call. Trimming took off 3 bases at V and 8 bases at J, with 15 bases between the two ends. The CDR3 has 13 amino acids. Looked up from germline, CDR1 is GTSNPN and CDR2 is SVGIG (reference sequence). The entire variable domain, with the rest obtained from reference TRBV30 and TRBJ2-3, is as follows: SQTIHQWPATLVQPVGSPLSLECTVEGTSNPNLYWYRQAAGRGLQLLFYSVGIGQISSEVPQNLSASRPQDRQFILSSKKLLLSDSGFYLCAWSGDLRGTQYFGPGTRLTVL.

The V call is TRBV7-3, the J call TRBJ2-1, with TRBD1 matching 12 bases. CDR1 and CDR2 from the germline V gene are SGHTA and FQGTGA. With 5 bases clipped from V and 10 bases from J, the junction kept 12 bases outside the gene matches. The CDR3 runs 16 residues. The CDR3 DNA is TGTGCCAGCAGCCACTCATCGGGACAGGGGGCGGAGGAGCAGTTCTTC. This codes for CASSHSSGQGAEEQFF.

CDR3 in DNA: TGCAGTGCTAGAGATTCAATGGTGTCCGCGTTGACCCAGTACTTC. Translated: CSARDSMVSALTQYF. The chain carries TRBV20-1 and TRBJ2-5; no clear D gene. This CDR3 is 15 amino acids long. Germline V gene sequence: CDR1 DFQATT, CDR2 SNEGSKA (reference sequence). Trimming left V 0 bases short and J 7 bases short, with 18 bases between.

This sequence joins TRBV2 and TRBJ2-5, with D unresolved. V lost 4 bases, J lost 5 bases, and 11 bases lay in between. Germline V gives CDR1 SNHLY, CDR2 FYNNEI. CDR3 length: 13 amino acids. CDR3 coding DNA: TGTGCCAGCAGTGTTACCGGTCCGGAGACCCAGTACTTC. This translates into CASSVTGPETQYF. The whole variable domain, remainder taken from reference TRBV2 and TRBJ2-5, is EPEVTQTPSHQVTQMGQEVILRCVPISNHLYFYWYRQILGQKVEFLVSFYNNEISEKSEIFDDQFSVERPDGSNFTLKIRSTKLEDSAMYFCASSVTGPETQYFGPGTRLLVL.

The chain uses TRBV2 and TRBJ1-2; D gene ambiguous. CDR1 and CDR2 (germline): SNHLY, FYNNEI. CDR3 length equals 12 residues. V was shortened by 8 bases and J by 2 bases, with 9 bases between the two germline ends. The CDR3, as DNA: TGTGCCAGCGGTCCTAGGAACTATGGCTACACCTTC. As protein: CASGPRNYGYTF.

The chain recombines TRBV27 with TRBJ2-5; 7 bases are a match to TRBD1. CDR1 is MNHEY, CDR2 SMNVEV, per germline (reference sequence). CDR3 length: 15 residues. V was pared by 3 bases and J by 1 base, with 5 bases of the junction left unmatched. The CDR3: CASSLNRGIQETQYF. In DNA, the CDR3 is TGTGCCAGCAGTTTGAACAGGGGTATCCAAGAGACCCAGTACTTC.